What follows are 30 T cell receptor beta chains derived from one specimen sequenced in a study of OX40 agonist ivuxolimab in advanced cancers. Measured with immunoSEQ multiplex PCR; TCRdb has only the in-frame clones, and not every one. The profile shows about 99,000 clones, more than 95% of them singletons. The sample consisted of CD4+ or CD8+ T cells sorted from blood, taken in a trial of the OX40 agonist ivuxolimab. The receptor set was obtained from an adult with an advanced solid tumor such as melanoma, head and neck, liver or kidney cancer.

The rearrangement uses TRBV9 and TRBJ2-5; D might be TRBD1 (5 bases). Germline values: CDR1 SGDLS, CDR2 YYNGEE. V gave up 3 bases and J gave up 5 bases, with 17 bases separating them. The CDR3 extends over 15 amino acids. The CDR3 loop reads CASSGRGVGDETQYF. CDR3 nucleotide sequence: TGTGCCAGCAGCGGGAGAGGCGTAGGGGATGAGACCCAGTACTTC.

The rearrangement uses TRBV7-9 and TRBJ2-2; TRBD2 matches at 7 bases. Per the germline V gene, CDR1 is SEHNR and CDR2 is FQNEAQ (reference sequence). This CDR3 has 13 amino acids. V gave up 5 bases and J gave up 7 bases; unmatched junction bases: 4. In DNA, the CDR3 is TGTGCCAGCAGCGACGGGGAGGGCGGGGAGCTGTTTTTT. This gives the protein CASSDGEGGELFF.

The V gene is TRBV7-9, the J gene TRBJ2-1; 7 bases map to TRBD2. In germline, CDR1 is SEHNR, CDR2 FQNEAQ (reference sequence). V trimming: 4 bases; J trimming: 3 bases; junction bases outside the gene matches: 6. This CDR3 has 15 residues. The CDR3 loop is CASSSRTRVYNEQFF. CDR3 coding DNA: TGTGCCAGCAGCTCACGGACTAGAGTCTACAATGAGCAGTTCTTC.

This clone came up once. V gene TRBV2 combines with J gene TRBJ2-5, with 9 bases aligning to TRBD1. V shed 9 bases and J 5 bases; nucleotides not matched to a gene: 7. This CDR3 has 13 residues. Germline V gene sequence: CDR1 SNHLY, CDR2 FYNNEI. CDR3 bases: TGTGCCAGTACAGACAGGGGGGGCGAGACCCAGTACTTC. Protein sequence: CASTDRGGETQYF.

The V call is TRBV4-3, the J call TRBJ2-3, with 9 positions matching TRBD2. J gave up 2 bases and V 4 bases, and 4 bases lay outside the gene matches. CDR1 and CDR2 (germline): LGHNA, YSLEER. The CDR3 sequence is 15 residues long. The CDR3 sequence is CASSPRLADTDTQYF. The CDR3 DNA reads TGCGCCAGCAGCCCCCGACTAGCGGACACAGATACGCAGTATTTT.

This chain uses TRBV14 with TRBJ2-1; no firm D call. The CDR3 is 15 amino acids. Trimming removed 3 bases from V and 4 bases from J, with 13 bases in between. CDR1 SGHDN and CDR2 FVKESK come from the germline V gene. CDR3 sequence: CASSHPESNYNEQFF. CDR3 nucleotides: TGTGCCAGCAGCCATCCGGAGAGTAATTACAATGAGCAGTTCTTC.

This chain joins TRBV27 and TRBJ2-7; 9 nucleotides agree with TRBD1. V lost 5 bases to trimming and J lost 3 bases; unmatched junction nucleotides: 5. The CDR3 totals 14 residues. Germline loops: CDR1 MNHEY, CDR2 SMNVEV (reference sequence). The chain's CDR3 is CASSLEGQGYEQYF. The DNA for the CDR3 is TGTGCCAGCAGTCTAGAGGGACAGGGCTACGAGCAGTACTTC.

In nucleotides, the CDR3 is TGTGCCAGCAGCCGGGACAGTACCTACGAGCAGTACTTC. Its protein is CASSRDSTYEQYF. The chain employs TRBV5-4 and TRBJ2-7, with TRBD1 matching over 7 bases. This CDR3 comprises 13 residues. V gave up 4 bases and J gave up 2 bases; unmatched junction bases: 3. CDR1 is SGHNT and CDR2 is YYREEE in the germline V gene (reference sequence).

A few counts support this clone. The chain combines TRBV7-3 with TRBJ2-7, with D possibly being TRBD1 or TRBD2 (5 bases each). The CDR3 runs 13 residues. Germline V CDR1 and CDR2: SGHTA, FQGTGA. Trimming shortened V by 4 bases and J by 6 bases, and 13 bases separated the two germline ends. The CDR3 sequence is CASSSGTGGEQYF. The CDR3, as DNA: TGTGCCAGCAGCTCCGGGACCGGAGGCGAGCAGTACTTC.

This chain connects TRBV29-1 to TRBJ1-1; possibly TRBD1 for D (6 bases). The ends were cut back, 7 bases at V and 4 bases at J, with 13 bases in the middle. The CDR3 contains 12 residues. The germline CDR1 and CDR2 sequences are SQVTM and ANQGSEA. This chain's CDR3 is CSAKGHATEAFF. CDR3 nucleotides: TGCAGCGCGAAGGGACACGCCACTGAAGCTTTCTTT. The full variable domain, with the rest looked up from reference TRBV29-1 and TRBJ1-1, is SAVISQKPSRDICQRGTSLTIQCQVDSQVTMMFWYRQQPGQSLTLIATANQGSEATYESGFVIDKFPISRPNLTFSTLTVSNMSPEDSSIYLCSAKGHATEAFFGQGTRLTVV.

The rearrangement joins TRBV4-1 to TRBJ2-1; D is possibly TRBD2 (5 bases). In germline, CDR1 is MGHRA, CDR2 YSYEKL. Trimming left V 3 bases short and J 5 bases short, with 14 bases between. This CDR3 has 15 residues. The CDR3 loop is CASSHQLESHNEQFF. DNA for the CDR3: TGCGCCAGCAGCCACCAACTAGAGTCCCACAATGAGCAGTTCTTC.

The chain's CDR3 is CASSQDGQANSGANVLTF. In nucleotides, the CDR3 is TGCGCCAGCAGCCAAGACGGACAGGCGAACTCTGGGGCCAACGTCCTGACTTTC. The chain links TRBV4-3 to TRBJ2-6, with TRBD1 identical over 7 bases. The CDR3 is 18 residues long. Germline assignment: CDR1 LGHNA and CDR2 YSLEER. After removal of 0 bases from V and 0 bases from J, the junction contained 5 bases not matched to a gene.

This chain connects TRBV7-2 to TRBJ2-7, with a tentative D call TRBD2 (5 bases). Germline values: CDR1 SGHTA, CDR2 FQGNSA. Between the trimmed V and J ends, which lost 1 base and 12 bases, there was a span of 19 bases. This CDR3 comprises 14 residues. The CDR3 sequence: CASSLGTFPRESYF. The CDR3 DNA follows: TGTGCCAGCAGCTTAGGTACTTTCCCAAGGGAGTCGTACTTC.

The chain recombines TRBV7-2 with TRBJ2-3; D not resolved. Per the germline V gene, CDR1 is SGHTA and CDR2 is FQGNSA. The CDR3 length is 13 residues. Between the trimmed V and J ends, which lost 2 bases and 2 bases, there was a span of 5 bases. The CDR3 nucleotides are TGTGCCAGCAGCTTAACAAACACAGATACGCAGTATTTT. Translating gives CASSLTNTDTQYF.

J is TRBJ1-4 and V is TRBV28; no firm D call. This CDR3 contains 14 residues. Looked up from germline, CDR1 is MDHEN and CDR2 is SYDVKM. V lost 5 bases and J lost 1, with 8 bases in between. The CDR3 protein is CASSPWRTNEKLFF. The CDR3 DNA reads TGTGCCAGCAGTCCCTGGCGAACTAATGAAAAACTGTTTTTT.

Only one count was recorded for this clone. V usage is TRBV4-3 and J usage is TRBJ2-1, with 9 positions matching TRBD2. The germline CDR1 and CDR2 sequences are LGHNA and YSLEER. The CDR3 sequence is 21 residues long. With V trimmed by 0 bases and J by 8 bases, 23 bases remained unmatched. CDR3: CASSQEGGPLIAGGPSDEQFF. The CDR3 DNA sequence: TGCGCCAGCAGCCAAGAGGGAGGGCCCCTTATCGCGGGAGGGCCGTCTGATGAGCAGTTCTTC.

The chain recombines TRBV5-4 with TRBJ2-7; D is undetermined. Trimming took 2 bases from V and 1 from J, leaving 10 bases between them. The germline V gene encodes CDR1 SGHNT and CDR2 YYREEE (reference sequence). This CDR3 region has 14 residues. The DNA of the CDR3 is TGTGCCAGCAGCTTCCACAGTGGTTCCTACGAGCAGTACTTC. Protein: CASSFHSGSYEQYF.

The chain joins TRBV7-2 to TRBJ2-3; D gene ambiguous. V gave up 1 base and J gave up 4 bases, with 9 bases separating them. CDR1 is SGHTA and CDR2 is FQGNSA in the germline V gene. This CDR3 spans 14 amino acids. The CDR3 DNA reads as TGTGCCAGCAGCTTAGGGCCAGGCGCAGATACGCAGTATTTT. Translation: CASSLGPGADTQYF.

This chain uses TRBV19 with TRBJ1-1, with D possibly being TRBD1 (5 bases). V was trimmed by 6 bases and J by 2 bases, leaving 7 bases between them. CDR3 size: 12 residues. The germline CDR1 and CDR2 sequences are LNHDA and SQIVND (reference sequence). CDR3 residues: CASSGGNTEAFF. In DNA, the CDR3 is TGTGCCAGTAGCGGGGGAAACACTGAAGCTTTCTTT.

The genes are TRBV27 and TRBJ2-7; 9 nucleotides line up with TRBD1. This CDR3 region has 15 residues. From germline, CDR1 is MNHEY and CDR2 SMNVEV (reference sequence). Germline trimming cut 8 bases from V and 5 bases from J; bases unmatched to any gene: 13. The DNA for the CDR3 is TGTGCCAGCGTTCCTCCGGGACAGGGTTACCACGAGCAGTACTTC. This translates into CASVPPGQGYHEQYF.

This sequence joins TRBV4-1 and TRBJ2-7; the match to TRBD1 covers 7 bases. CDR3 size: 13 residues. Trimming took 4 bases from V and 7 from J; bases not matched to a gene: 7. Per the germline V gene, CDR1 is MGHRA and CDR2 is YSYEKL. The CDR3 nucleotides are TGCGCCAGCAGCCTCGGGACAGAGAGGGAGCAGTACTTC. Amino acid sequence: CASSLGTEREQYF.

CDR3 protein: CASSLEAAGASYEQYF. The DNA for the CDR3 is TGCGCCAGCAGCTTGGAGGCGGCGGGTGCTTCCTACGAGCAGTACTTC. The chain is built from TRBV5-1 and TRBJ2-7; TRBD2 is a possible D gene (5 bases). The length of the CDR3 is 16 residues. Germline V gives CDR1 SGHRS, CDR2 YFSETQ. The V end was cut by 0 bases, the J end by 1 base, with 14 bases between.

A single count supports this clone. The chain employs TRBV5-1 and TRBJ2-3; D is unclear. This CDR3 has 17 residues. Trimming took off 0 bases at V and 0 bases at J, with 14 bases between the two ends. Germline CDR1 and CDR2: SGHRS and YFSETQ. The CDR3 protein is CASSLGAVFTSTDTQYF. The CDR3 DNA reads TGCGCCAGCAGCTTGGGGGCAGTATTTACTAGCACAGATACGCAGTATTTT.

The chain joins TRBV19 to TRBJ1-2; 7 nucleotides match TRBD1. With V trimmed by 2 bases and J by 5 bases, 8 bases remained unmatched. Germline CDR1 reads LNHDA; CDR2 reads SQIVND (reference sequence). This CDR3 has 15 residues. This CDR3 is CASSITTGRLYGYTF. CDR3 nucleotide sequence: TGTGCCAGTAGTATAACGACAGGGCGGTTATATGGCTACACCTTC.

V and J are TRBV11-1 and TRBJ1-3, with TRBD1 identical over 9 bases. The V and J ends lost 5 bases and 2 bases, in that order; junction bases with no gene match: 4. This CDR3 region has 15 residues. CDR1 and CDR2 from the germline V gene are SGHAT and FQDESV (reference sequence). The CDR3 here is CASSPGTGTGNTIYF. CDR3 DNA sequence: TGTGCCAGCAGCCCCGGGACAGGGACTGGAAACACCATATATTTT.

The V call is TRBV11-2, the J call TRBJ1-6, with D uncertain. Germline V gives CDR1 SGHAT, CDR2 FQNNGV. The CDR3 has 17 residues. V lost 1 base to trimming and J lost 4 bases, with 14 bases between them. The CDR3 spells CASSLGLRGEYNSPLHF. Written as DNA, the CDR3 is TGTGCCAGCAGCTTAGGTCTGAGAGGAGAGTATAATTCACCCCTCCACTTT.

The J gene is TRBJ2-7, the V gene TRBV7-2; unclear D gene. V shed 1 base and J shed 1 base, with 11 bases lying between them. Per germline, CDR1 SGHTA and CDR2 FQGNSA. The CDR3 has 15 residues. The CDR3, as DNA: TGTGCCAGCAGCTTAGAGGTAGTAGGGTCCTACGAGCAGTACTTC. Translated: CASSLEVVGSYEQYF.

The chain recombines TRBV7-2 with TRBJ2-7; no definite D call. The CDR3 loop spans 12 amino acids. Trimming took 1 base from V and 3 from J, leaving 4 bases between them. CDR1 is SGHTA, CDR2 FQGNSA, per germline. CDR3 amino acids: CASSLGSYEQYF. The CDR3 bases are TGTGCCAGCAGCTTAGGAAGCTACGAGCAGTACTTC. Drawing the rest from reference TRBV7-2 and TRBJ2-7, the complete variable domain is GAGVSQSPSNKVTEKGKDVELRCDPISGHTALYWYRQSLGQGLEFLIYFQGNSAPDKSGLPSDRFSAERTGGSVSTLTIQRTQQEDSAVYLCASSLGSYEQYFGPGTRLTVT.

The chain is built from TRBV11-3 and TRBJ1-5; 10 bases fit TRBD1. The J segment lost 6 bases and the V segment lost 3 bases, leaving 8 bases of the junction unmatched. The CDR3 has 16 amino acids. Germline V gives CDR1 SGHNT, CDR2 YENEEA. This CDR3 reads CASSFPGDRGLQPQHF. The CDR3 nucleotides are TGTGCCAGCAGCTTCCCCGGGGACAGGGGTCTTCAGCCCCAGCATTTT.

The chain joins TRBV28 to TRBJ2-1; unclear D gene. The length of the CDR3 is 15 residues. Trimming took 3 bases from V and 1 from J, leaving 10 bases between them. The germline gives CDR1 MDHEN, CDR2 SYDVKM. The CDR3 DNA reads as TGTGCCAGCAGTTTGGAGCCAGGATCCTACAATGAGCAGTTCTTC. Its protein product is CASSLEPGSYNEQFF. Combining the CDR3 with reference TRBV28 and TRBJ2-1 gives the whole variable domain DVKVTQSSRYLVKRTGEKVFLECVQDMDHENMFWYRQDPGLGLRLIYFSYDVKMKEKGDIPEGYSVSREKKERFSLILESASTNQTSMYLCASSLEPGSYNEQFFGPGTRLTVL.